This record covers a single T cell receptor (beta chain). The protocol was immunoSEQ multiplex PCR, while the TCRdb copy is restricted to in-frame clones and leaves out a portion. The data contain about 190,000 clones, around 79% of them singletons. Trimming at V came to 5 bases and at J to 13 bases, leaving 10 bases not matched to a gene. Germline V gives CDR1 LNHDA, CDR2 SQIVND (reference sequence). The CDR3 extends over 14 amino acids. This specimen comes from a study of blood T cell repertoires in COVID-19. The sequencing input was peripheral blood. The TCR originated in a man over 45 who had recovered from COVID-19. The chain recombines TRBV19 with TRBJ1-6; 8 bases are a match to TRBD1. CDR3 bases: TGTGCCAGTAGTCTCCGGGACAGGCAAGGTCCCCTCCACTTT. It is translated as CASSLRDRQGPLHF. Combining the CDR3 with reference TRBV19 and TRBJ1-6 gives the whole variable domain DGGITQSPKYLFRKEGQNVTLSCEQNLNHDAMYWYRQDPGQGLRLIYYSQIVNDFQKGDIAEGYSVSREKKESFPLTVTSAQKNPTAFYLCASSLRDRQGPLHFGNGTRLTVT.